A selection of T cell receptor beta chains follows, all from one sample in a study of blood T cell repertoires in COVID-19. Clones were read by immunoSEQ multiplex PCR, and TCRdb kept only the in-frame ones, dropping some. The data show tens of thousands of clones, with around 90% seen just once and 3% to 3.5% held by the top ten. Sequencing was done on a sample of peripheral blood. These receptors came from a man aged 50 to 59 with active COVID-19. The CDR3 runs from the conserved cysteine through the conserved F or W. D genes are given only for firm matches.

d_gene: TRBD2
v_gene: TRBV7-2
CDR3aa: CASRFPGGDEQYF

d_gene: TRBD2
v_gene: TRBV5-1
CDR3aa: CASSGYGGISYNEQFF

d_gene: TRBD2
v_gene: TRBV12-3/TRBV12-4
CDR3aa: CASSLWGGGPYF

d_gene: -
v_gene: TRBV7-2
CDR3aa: CASSLARTHSSYNEQFF

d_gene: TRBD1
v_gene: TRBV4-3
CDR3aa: CASSQDRQGQETQYF

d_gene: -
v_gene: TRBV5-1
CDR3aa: CASTRTASGANVLTF

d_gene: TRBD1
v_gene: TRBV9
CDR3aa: CASSVIWTGTVDDGYTF

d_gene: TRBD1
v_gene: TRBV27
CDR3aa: CASTPLRAGGVRTEAFF

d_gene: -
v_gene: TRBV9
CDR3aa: CASSAPPLVGEQFF

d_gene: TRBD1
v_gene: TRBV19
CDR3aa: CASSYGTGLGYTF

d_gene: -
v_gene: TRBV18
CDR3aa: CASSRTTRVETEAFF

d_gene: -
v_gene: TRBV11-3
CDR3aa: CASSLQENTEAFF

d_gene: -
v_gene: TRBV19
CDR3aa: CASGVQGPNTEAFF

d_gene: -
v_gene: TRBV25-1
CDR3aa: CASREGNSPLHF

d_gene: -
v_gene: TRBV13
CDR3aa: CASSALTHSYNEQFF

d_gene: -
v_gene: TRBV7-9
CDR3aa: CASSGRGATLNTEAFF

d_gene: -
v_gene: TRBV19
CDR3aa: CASSIFGSSADTQYF

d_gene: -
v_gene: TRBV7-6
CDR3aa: CASSLAGGYGYTF

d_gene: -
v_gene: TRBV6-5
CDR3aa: CASSYSGEPEAFF

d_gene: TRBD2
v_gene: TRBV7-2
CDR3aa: CASSLQRGSYEQYF

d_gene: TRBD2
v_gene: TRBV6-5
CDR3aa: CASSLLAASTDTQYF

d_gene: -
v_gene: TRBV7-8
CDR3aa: CASSHKPNPSGIYEQYF